The rows below give T cell receptor beta chains drawn from one sample of a study of cytomegalovirus exposure and HLA in healthy donors. Assay: immunoSEQ multiplex PCR; the TCRdb copy retains only in-frame clones and omits some. The sample yields 100,000 to 150,000 clones, approximately 80% seen once. Source material: PBMCs. The source is a middle-aged woman in good health and CMV-seropositive. The CDR3 runs from the conserved cysteine through the conserved F or W. The order of the fields is clone size, CDR3 length, V gene, D gene, J gene, CDR3 protein, CDR3 DNA. D genes are given only for firm matches. The listing skips clone size in some rows; elsewhere it reads once, few, many or a size class.

NA	14	TRBV9	NA	TRBJ1-5	CASSVAGEVQPQHF	TGTGCCAGCAGCGTAGCCGGGGAGGTTCAGCCCCAGCATTTT
NA	13	TRBV5-1	NA	TRBJ1-1	CASSLRQSTEAFF	TGCGCCAGCAGCTTGAGACAGTCCACTGAAGCTTTCTTT
NA	12	TRBV11-2	NA	TRBJ2-7	CATRDSVYEQYF	TGTGCCACACGGGACTCTGTCTACGAGCAGTACTTC
few	16	TRBV28	TRBD2	TRBJ2-3	CASSSGTSGSRDTQYF	TGTGCCAGCAGTTCCGGGACTAGCGGGAGTAGGGATACGCAGTATTTT
NA	13	TRBV16	TRBD1	TRBJ2-5	CASSRDRGETQYF	TGTGCCAGCAGCCGGGACAGGGGAGAGACCCAGTACTTC
NA	14	TRBV7-2	NA	TRBJ2-1	CASSSPRGANEQFF	TGTGCCAGCAGCTCCCCCCGGGGGGCCAATGAGCAGTTCTTC
NA	14	TRBV27	TRBD1	TRBJ2-3	CAVGQGLDTDTQYF	TGTGCCGTAGGACAGGGCCTCGACACAGATACGCAGTATTTT
NA	15	TRBV5-4	NA	TRBJ1-1	CASSLNQVRNTEAFF	TGTGCCAGCAGCTTGAATCAGGTGAGGAACACTGAAGCTTTCTTT
NA	14	TRBV6-4	NA	TRBJ2-3	CASSVKTGRDTQYF	TGTGCCAGCAGTGTTAAGACTGGCAGAGATACGCAGTATTTT
once	15	TRBV4-1	TRBD2	TRBJ2-7	CASSQDGTSGREQYF	TGCGCCAGCAGCCAAGACGGGACTAGCGGGAGGGAGCAGTACTTC
once	12	TRBV29-1	TRBD1	TRBJ1-1	CSVEGQVIEAFF	TGCAGCGTTGAGGGACAGGTAATTGAAGCTTTCTTT
NA	12	TRBV7-2	NA	TRBJ2-1	CASSLGVDEQFF	TGTGCCAGCAGCTTAGGAGTTGATGAGCAGTTCTTC
NA	15	TRBV14	TRBD2	TRBJ2-7	CASSQLSAGTYEQYF	TGTGCCAGCAGCCAACTCTCAGCGGGAACCTACGAGCAGTACTTC
NA	13	TRBV29-1	TRBD2	TRBJ2-1	CSVVGTSNNEQFF	TGCAGCGTTGTGGGGACTAGTAATAATGAGCAGTTCTTC
once	14	TRBV30	TRBD1	TRBJ1-3	CAWSVGGAGNTIYF	TGTGCCTGGAGTGTAGGGGGCGCTGGAAACACCATATATTTT
NA	15	TRBV6-1	TRBD2	TRBJ2-3	CASKKRTSASDTQYF	TGTGCCAGCAAGAAGAGGACTAGCGCGTCAGATACGCAGTATTTT
NA	16	TRBV4-1	NA	TRBJ1-1	CASSPKGEGPDTEAFF	TGCGCCAGCAGCCCCAAAGGGGAGGGGCCGGACACTGAAGCTTTCTTT
NA	14	TRBV29-1	TRBD2	TRBJ2-1	CSVEGRGAYNEQFF	TGCAGCGTTGAAGGGCGGGGGGCCTACAATGAGCAGTTCTTC
NA	14	TRBV19	NA	TRBJ1-2	CASSTLGGKDGYTF	TGTGCCAGTAGTACCCTGGGAGGGAAGGATGGCTACACCTTC
NA	16	TRBV9	NA	TRBJ2-1	CASSARGASGYNEQFF	TGTGCCAGCAGCGCCCGGGGGGCTAGCGGATACAATGAGCAGTTCTTC
NA	14	TRBV6-1	NA	TRBJ1-1	CASSENSGDTEAFF	TGTGCCAGCAGTGAAAACTCAGGGGACACTGAAGCTTTCTTT
NA	14	TRBV5-1	TRBD1	TRBJ2-1	CASSSGQGLDEQFF	TGCGCCAGCAGCTCTGGACAGGGGCTAGATGAGCAGTTCTTC
NA	18	TRBV19	TRBD2	TRBJ2-1	CASSIRLLAGGPGHEQFF	TGTGCCAGTAGTATAAGGCTCCTAGCGGGAGGGCCAGGGCATGAGCAGTTCTTC
NA	12	TRBV29-1	NA	TRBJ2-1	CSVEVYYHEQFF	TGCAGCGTTGAAGTCTACTACCATGAGCAGTTCTTC
NA	15	TRBV6-1	NA	TRBJ1-2	CASRDRGQTNYGYTF	TGTGCCAGCAGGGACAGAGGACAGACTAACTATGGCTACACCTTC
few	13	TRBV10-3	TRBD1	TRBJ1-1	CAISGDRATEAFF	TGTGCCATCAGTGGTGACAGGGCCACTGAAGCTTTCTTT
NA	20	TRBV27	NA	TRBJ1-5	CASSLFSRGQGSNGDQPQHF	TGTGCCAGCAGTTTATTTTCCAGAGGGCAGGGGAGCAACGGGGATCAGCCCCAGCATTTT
once	15	TRBV4-1	NA	TRBJ1-6	CASSQQESYNSPLHF	TGCGCCAGCAGCCAACAGGAAAGCTATAATTCACCCCTCCACTTT
NA	17	TRBV19	NA	TRBJ1-2	CASSNAPRGGSVYGYTF	TGTGCCAGTAGCAACGCGCCCCGGGGCGGGAGTGTCTATGGCTACACCTTC
NA	16	TRBV9	NA	TRBJ1-1	CASSVAAGAMNTEAFF	TGTGCCAGCAGCGTAGCTGCAGGGGCTATGAACACTGAAGCTTTCTTT
NA	14	TRBV11-2	NA	TRBJ1-5	CASSFSEGGPAQHF	TGTGCCAGCAGCTTCTCTGAGGGCGGACCAGCCCAGCATTTT
NA	13	TRBV6-5	NA	TRBJ2-3	CASSGASTDTQYF	TGTGCCAGCAGCGGAGCTAGCACAGATACGCAGTATTTT
once	15	TRBV16	NA	TRBJ1-1	CASSQPGTSNTEAFF	TGTGCCAGCAGCCAACCCGGGACATCGAACACTGAAGCTTTCTTT
NA	13	TRBV18	NA	TRBJ1-2	CASSPRGNDGYTF	TGTGCCAGCTCACCTAGGGGAAATGATGGCTACACCTTC
NA	15	TRBV28	NA	TRBJ2-3	CASSPPGRVTDTQYF	TGTGCCAGCAGTCCCCCGGGGAGAGTCACAGATACGCAGTATTTT
NA	11	TRBV29-1	NA	TRBJ1-2	CSVYTGSGYTF	TGCAGCGTGTACACCGGGTCTGGCTACACCTTC
NA	12	TRBV29-1	TRBD1	TRBJ2-5	CSVAQGAETQYF	TGCAGCGTCGCGCAGGGGGCTGAGACCCAGTACTTC
NA	15	TRBV15	NA	TRBJ2-5	CATSRPQRNQETQYF	TGTGCCACCAGCAGACCGCAGCGAAACCAAGAGACCCAGTACTTC
NA	15	TRBV21-1	NA	TRBJ2-2	CASSPGQPLPGELFF	TGTGCCAGCAGCCCGGGACAGCCATTACCCGGGGAGCTGTTTTTT
NA	17	TRBV5-1	TRBD2	TRBJ2-1	CASSLESLAGGRNEQFF	TGCGCCAGCAGCTTGGAGTCTCTGGCGGGAGGGCGGAATGAGCAGTTCTTC
NA	15	TRBV6-1	NA	TRBJ1-1	CASSEFGTSYTEAFF	TGTGCCAGCAGTGAATTTGGGACAAGTTACACTGAAGCTTTCTTT
NA	11	TRBV2	NA	TRBJ2-1	CASRLVNEQFF	TGTGCCAGCCGACTAGTCAATGAGCAGTTCTTC
NA	12	TRBV30	NA	TRBJ2-7	CAWSTSSYEQYF	TGTGCCTGGAGTACTAGCTCCTACGAGCAGTACTTC
once	16	TRBV19	NA	TRBJ2-1	CASSIGGGGPYNEQFF	TGTGCCAGTAGTATAGGTGGGGGAGGACCGTACAATGAGCAGTTCTTC
NA	16	TRBV7-9	NA	TRBJ2-1	CASSLIGGTPYNEQFF	TGTGCCAGCAGCTTAATCGGCGGGACTCCCTACAATGAGCAGTTCTTC
NA	14	TRBV7-3	TRBD2	TRBJ2-1	CASSLGLAWNEQFF	TGTGCCAGCAGCCTAGGACTAGCTTGGAATGAGCAGTTCTTC